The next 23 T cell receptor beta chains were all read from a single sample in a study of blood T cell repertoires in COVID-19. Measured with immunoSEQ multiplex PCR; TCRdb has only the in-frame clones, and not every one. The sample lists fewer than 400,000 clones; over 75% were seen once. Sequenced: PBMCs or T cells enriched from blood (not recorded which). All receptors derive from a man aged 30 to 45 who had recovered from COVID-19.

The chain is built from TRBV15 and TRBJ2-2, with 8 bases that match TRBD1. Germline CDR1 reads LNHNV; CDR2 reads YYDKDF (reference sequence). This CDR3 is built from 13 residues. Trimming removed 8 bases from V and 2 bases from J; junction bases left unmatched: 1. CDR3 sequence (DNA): TGTGCCACCGACAGGGGAAACACCGGGGAGCTGTTTTTT. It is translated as CATDRGNTGELFF.

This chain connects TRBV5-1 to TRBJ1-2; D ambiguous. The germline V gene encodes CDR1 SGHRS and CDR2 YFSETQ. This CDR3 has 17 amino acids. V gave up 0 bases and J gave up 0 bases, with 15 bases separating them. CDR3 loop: CASSLAARAETNYGYTF. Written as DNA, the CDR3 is TGCGCCAGCAGCTTGGCCGCGAGGGCGGAAACTAACTATGGCTACACCTTC. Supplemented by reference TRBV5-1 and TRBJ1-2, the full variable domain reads KAGVTQTPRYLIKTRGQQVTLSCSPISGHRSVSWYQQTPGQGLQFLFEYFSETQRNKGNFPGRFSGRQFSNSRSEMNVSTLELGDSALYLCASSLAARAETNYGYTFGSGTRLTVV.

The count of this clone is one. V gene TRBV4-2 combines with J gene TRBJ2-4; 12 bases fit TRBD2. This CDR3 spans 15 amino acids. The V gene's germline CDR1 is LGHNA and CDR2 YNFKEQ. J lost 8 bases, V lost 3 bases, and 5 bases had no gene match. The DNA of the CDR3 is TGTGCCAGCAGCCAGAGACTAGCGGGAGAGGACATTCAGTACTTC. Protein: CASSQRLAGEDIQYF.

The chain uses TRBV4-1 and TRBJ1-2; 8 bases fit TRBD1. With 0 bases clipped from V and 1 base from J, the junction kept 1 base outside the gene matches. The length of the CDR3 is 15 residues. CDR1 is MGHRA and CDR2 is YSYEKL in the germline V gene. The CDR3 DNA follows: TGCGCCAGCAGCCAAGACAGGGGGCGTAACTATGGCTACACCTTC. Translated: CASSQDRGRNYGYTF.

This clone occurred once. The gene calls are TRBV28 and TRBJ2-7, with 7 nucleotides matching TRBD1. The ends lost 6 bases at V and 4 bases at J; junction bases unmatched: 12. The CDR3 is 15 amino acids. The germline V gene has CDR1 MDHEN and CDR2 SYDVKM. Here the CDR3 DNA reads TGTGCCAGCAGCTTTCAACAGGGGTATTGGTACGAGCAGTACTTC. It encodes CASSFQQGYWYEQYF.

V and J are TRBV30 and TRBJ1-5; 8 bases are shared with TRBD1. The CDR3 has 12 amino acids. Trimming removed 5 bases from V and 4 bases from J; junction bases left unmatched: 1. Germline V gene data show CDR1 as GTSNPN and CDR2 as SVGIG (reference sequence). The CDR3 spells CAWDRGNQPQHF. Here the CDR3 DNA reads TGTGCCTGGGACAGGGGTAATCAGCCCCAGCATTTT. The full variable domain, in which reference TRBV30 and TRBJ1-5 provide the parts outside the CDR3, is SQTIHQWPATLVQPVGSPLSLECTVEGTSNPNLYWYRQAAGRGLQLLFYSVGIGQISSEVPQNLSASRPQDRQFILSSKKLLLSDSGFYLCAWDRGNQPQHFGDGTRLSIL.

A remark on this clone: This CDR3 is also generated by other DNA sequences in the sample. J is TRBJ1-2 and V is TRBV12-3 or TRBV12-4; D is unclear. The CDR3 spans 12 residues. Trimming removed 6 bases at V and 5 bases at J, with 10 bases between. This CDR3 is CASSPTGYGYTF. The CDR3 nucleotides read TGTGCCAGCAGCCCGACTGGGTATGGCTACACCTTC.

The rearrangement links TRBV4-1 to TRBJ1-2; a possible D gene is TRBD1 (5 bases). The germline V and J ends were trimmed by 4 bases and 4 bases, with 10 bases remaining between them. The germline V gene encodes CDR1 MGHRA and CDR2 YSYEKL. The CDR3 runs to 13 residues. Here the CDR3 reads CASSPRGAYGYTF. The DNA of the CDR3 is TGCGCCAGCAGCCCACGTGGGGCCTATGGCTACACCTTC.

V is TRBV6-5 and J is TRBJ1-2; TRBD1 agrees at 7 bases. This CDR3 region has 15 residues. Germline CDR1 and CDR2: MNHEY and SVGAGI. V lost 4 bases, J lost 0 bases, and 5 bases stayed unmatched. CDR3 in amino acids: CASSSGTETNYGYTF. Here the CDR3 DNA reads TGTGCCAGCAGTTCCGGGACAGAGACTAACTATGGCTACACCTTC.

The DNA of the CDR3 is TGTGCCAGCAGCTTTACCTCAGGGCCAGAGACCCAGTACTTC. Translated: CASSFTSGPETQYF. The J gene is TRBJ2-5, the V gene TRBV5-6, with D perhaps TRBD1 (5 bases). The V gene lost 2 bases and the J gene lost 4 bases, with 12 bases spanning the gap. The CDR3 runs 14 residues. Germline CDR1 is SGHDT and CDR2 is YYEEEE.

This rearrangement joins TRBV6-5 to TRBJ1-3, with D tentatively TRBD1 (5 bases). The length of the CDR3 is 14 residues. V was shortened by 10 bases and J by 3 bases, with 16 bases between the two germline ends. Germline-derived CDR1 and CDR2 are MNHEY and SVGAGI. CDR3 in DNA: TGTGCCACCGCATTTTTGGGGCTTGGAAACACCATATATTTT. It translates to CATAFLGLGNTIYF.

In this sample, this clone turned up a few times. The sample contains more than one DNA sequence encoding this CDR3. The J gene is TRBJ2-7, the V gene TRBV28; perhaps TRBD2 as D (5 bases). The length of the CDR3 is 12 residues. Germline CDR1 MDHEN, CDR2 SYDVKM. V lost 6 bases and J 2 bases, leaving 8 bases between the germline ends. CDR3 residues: CASSLAPYEQYF. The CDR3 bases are TGTGCCAGCAGCCTAGCCCCCTACGAGCAGTACTTC.

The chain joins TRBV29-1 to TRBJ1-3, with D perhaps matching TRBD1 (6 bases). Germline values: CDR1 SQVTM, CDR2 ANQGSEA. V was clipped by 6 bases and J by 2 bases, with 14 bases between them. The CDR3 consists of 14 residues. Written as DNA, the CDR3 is TGCAGCGTGGTTTGGACAGAAACTGGAAACACCATATATTTT. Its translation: CSVVWTETGNTIYF.

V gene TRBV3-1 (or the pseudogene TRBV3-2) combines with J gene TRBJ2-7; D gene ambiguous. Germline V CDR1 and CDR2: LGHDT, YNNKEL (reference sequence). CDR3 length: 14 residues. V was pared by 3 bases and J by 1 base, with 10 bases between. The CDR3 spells CASSHRFGSYEQYF. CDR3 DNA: TGTGCCAGCAGCCACCGGTTCGGGTCCTACGAGCAGTACTTC.

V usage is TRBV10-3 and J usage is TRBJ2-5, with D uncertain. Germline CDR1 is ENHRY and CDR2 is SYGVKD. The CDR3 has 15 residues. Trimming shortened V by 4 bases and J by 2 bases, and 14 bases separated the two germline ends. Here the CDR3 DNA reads TGTGCCATCAGTGGAGGTGGCAGCCTTCAAGAGACCCAGTACTTC. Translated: CAISGGGSLQETQYF.

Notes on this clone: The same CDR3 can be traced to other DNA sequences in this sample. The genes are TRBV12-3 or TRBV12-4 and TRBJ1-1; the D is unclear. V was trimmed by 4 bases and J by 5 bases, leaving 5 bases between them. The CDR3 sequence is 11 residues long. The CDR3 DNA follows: TGTGCCAGCAGTTCGGGGACTGAAGCTTTCTTT. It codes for CASSSGTEAFF.

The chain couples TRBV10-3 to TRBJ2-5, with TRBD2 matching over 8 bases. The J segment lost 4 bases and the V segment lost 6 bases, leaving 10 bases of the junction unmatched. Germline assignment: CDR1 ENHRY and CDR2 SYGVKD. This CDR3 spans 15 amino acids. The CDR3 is CAIREGRLAGETQYF. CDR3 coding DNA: TGTGCCATCAGAGAGGGAAGGCTAGCGGGAGAGACCCAGTACTTC.

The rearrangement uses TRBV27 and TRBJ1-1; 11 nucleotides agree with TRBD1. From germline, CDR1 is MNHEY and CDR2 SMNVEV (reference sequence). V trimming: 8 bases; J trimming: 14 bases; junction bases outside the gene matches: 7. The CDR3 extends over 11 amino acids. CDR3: CASWTGGIKFF. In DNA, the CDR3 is TGTGCCAGCTGGACAGGGGGCATAAAGTTCTTT.

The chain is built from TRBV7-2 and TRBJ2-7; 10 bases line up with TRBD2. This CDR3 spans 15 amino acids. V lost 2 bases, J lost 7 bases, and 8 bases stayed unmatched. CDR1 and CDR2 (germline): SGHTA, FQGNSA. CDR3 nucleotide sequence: TGTGCCAGCAGCTTATCTTGGCTAGCGGGAGTGGAGCAGTACTTC. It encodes CASSLSWLAGVEQYF.

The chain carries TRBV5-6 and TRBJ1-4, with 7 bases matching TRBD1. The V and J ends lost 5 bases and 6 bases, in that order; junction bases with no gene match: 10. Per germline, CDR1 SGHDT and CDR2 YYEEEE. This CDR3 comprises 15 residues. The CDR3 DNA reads TGTGCCAGCAGACGTGTGGGACAGCCCTATGAAAAACTGTTTTTT. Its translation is CASRRVGQPYEKLFF.

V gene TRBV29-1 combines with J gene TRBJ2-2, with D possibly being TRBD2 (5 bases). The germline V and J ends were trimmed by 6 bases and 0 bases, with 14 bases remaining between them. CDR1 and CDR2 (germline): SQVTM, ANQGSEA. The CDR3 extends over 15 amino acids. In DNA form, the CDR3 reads TGCAGCGTACTCCTTGGCGGGCCGAACACCGGGGAGCTGTTTTTT. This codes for CSVLLGGPNTGELFF.

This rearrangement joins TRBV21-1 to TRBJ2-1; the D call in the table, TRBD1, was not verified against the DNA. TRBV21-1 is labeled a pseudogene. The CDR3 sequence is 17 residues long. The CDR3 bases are TGTGCCAGCAGCAATAACCCACAGGCCAACCCGCCCAATGAGCAGTTCTTC. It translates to CASSNNPQANPPNEQFF.

CDR3 protein: CASSYEGDYGYTF. The CDR3 bases are TGTGCCAGCAGTTACGAGGGGGACTATGGCTACACCTTC. The V call is TRBV6-5, the J call TRBJ1-2, with D possibly TRBD1 on 6 matching bases. The V and J ends lost 2 bases and 3 bases respectively, with 7 bases between them. CDR3 size: 13 residues. Germline lookup yields CDR1 MNHEY and CDR2 SVGAGI.